Each of the 28 T cell receptor beta chains below was sequenced from the same sample in a study of radiotherapy plus CTLA-4 blockade in lung cancer. Sequencing used immunoSEQ multiplex PCR; TCRdb keeps in-frame clones, though not all of them. The sample contains about 88,000 clones, 55% to 75% of which appear only once. Material: peripheral blood, obtained from a patient treated with radiotherapy plus ipilimumab. All receptors come from a human donor with non-small cell lung cancer that progressed on radiotherapy plus ipilimumab.

The CDR3, as DNA: TGTGCCAGCGCAATCCGGGAGGGAGAGACCCAGTACTTC. Translated: CASAIREGETQYF. This rearrangement joins TRBV6-1 to TRBJ2-5; 8 nucleotides align to TRBD2. Germline values: CDR1 MNHNS, CDR2 SASEGT. The CDR3 is 13 residues long. V dropped 8 bases and J dropped 4; count of bases not matched to a gene: 6.

Written as DNA, the CDR3 is TGTGCCAGCAGTCCTGGGACAGCCATCCCTAGCACAGATACGCAGTATTTT. Translating gives CASSPGTAIPSTDTQYF. The chain recombines TRBV2 with TRBJ2-3; 7 bases map to TRBD1. Germline V gene data show CDR1 as SNHLY and CDR2 as FYNNEI. V dropped 5 bases and J dropped 0; count of bases not matched to a gene: 11. The CDR3 has 17 amino acids.

The chain recombines TRBV13 with TRBJ2-1; no firm D call. Trimming removed 11 bases from V and 2 bases from J, with 13 bases in between. CDR3 length equals 13 residues. Looked up from germline, CDR1 is PRHDT and CDR2 is FYEKMQ (reference sequence). Here the CDR3 DNA reads TGTGCCGTGACCAAAGGGCCCTACAATGAGCAGTTCTTC. The encoded protein is CAVTKGPYNEQFF.

V usage is TRBV4-3 and J usage is TRBJ2-1; D gene uncertain. Trimming removed 1 base from V and 2 bases from J, with 9 bases in between. The CDR3 runs 15 residues. The germline V gene encodes CDR1 LGHNA and CDR2 YSLEER. CDR3 in amino acids: CASSQAPRTYNEQFF. For the CDR3, the DNA is TGCGCCAGCAGCCAAGCCCCTAGGACCTACAATGAGCAGTTCTTC.

The chain carries TRBV6-1 and TRBJ1-1; 10 bases align to TRBD1. The germline V gene encodes CDR1 MNHNS and CDR2 SASEGT. The junction had 6 bases not matched to a gene; V was cut back by 7 bases and J by 4 bases. The CDR3 covers 14 residues. CDR3 DNA: TGTGCCAGCAATGACAGGGGGCATTTCACTGAAGCTTTCTTT. Its translation is CASNDRGHFTEAFF.

This rearrangement joins TRBV28 to TRBJ1-2, with 8 nucleotides matching TRBD1. After removal of 0 bases from V and 3 bases from J, the junction contained 9 bases not matched to a gene. CDR1 is MDHEN and CDR2 is SYDVKM in the germline V gene. The length of the CDR3 is 17 residues. For the CDR3, the DNA is TGTGCCAGCAGTTTATGGGCAGGGGGCCGCAGCGACTATGGCTACACCTTC. This translates into CASSLWAGGRSDYGYTF.

This clone was counted only a few times. The V gene is TRBV4-2, the J gene TRBJ1-6; D is possibly TRBD1 (5 bases). Germline V CDR1 and CDR2: LGHNA, YNFKEQ. Between the trimmed V and J ends, which lost 0 bases and 8 bases, there was a span of 11 bases. The CDR3 is 15 residues long. DNA of the CDR3: TGTGCCAGCAGCCAAGAACCCGGGACCGATTCACCCCTCCACTTT. Protein sequence: CASSQEPGTDSPLHF.

This clone came up a few times. This sequence joins TRBV4-1 and TRBJ2-7, with TRBD2 as a possible D gene (5 bases). Germline loops: CDR1 MGHRA, CDR2 YSYEKL. The CDR3 has 13 amino acids. Trimming pared 0 bases from V and 5 bases from J, leaving 8 bases between. CDR3 sequence: CASSQDPGDEQYF. As DNA, the CDR3 is TGCGCCAGCAGCCAAGATCCCGGGGACGAGCAGTACTTC.

A few counts support this clone. The genes are TRBV29-1 and TRBJ2-3; D uncertain. Germline V gene sequence: CDR1 SQVTM, CDR2 ANQGSEA. The CDR3 totals 13 residues. The V end was cut by 5 bases, the J end by 0 bases, with 9 bases between. CDR3: CSVLSRSTDTQYF. In DNA form, the CDR3 reads TGCAGCGTTCTTAGCCGGAGCACAGATACGCAGTATTTT.

The J gene is TRBJ2-3, the V gene TRBV5-1; 10 bases match TRBD2. Unmatched junction bases numbered 14, after V lost 0 bases and J lost 4 bases. CDR1 SGHRS and CDR2 YFSETQ come from the germline V gene. The CDR3 consists of 19 residues. The CDR3 here is CASSLGARLAGAFPDTQYF. As DNA, the CDR3 is TGCGCCAGCAGCTTGGGGGCACGGCTAGCGGGAGCCTTTCCAGATACGCAGTATTTT.

The chain is built from TRBV5-1 and TRBJ2-1; 7 bases fit TRBD2. The CDR3 totals 14 residues. Germline V lookup: CDR1 SGHRS, CDR2 YFSETQ. V gave up 0 bases and J gave up 9 bases; unmatched junction bases: 6. The CDR3 coding sequence is TGCGCCAGCAGCTTGGCCTCCACTAGCGTTGAGCAGTTCTTC. This gives the protein CASSLASTSVEQFF.

This sequence joins TRBV29-1 and TRBJ2-5, with TRBD1 matching 7 bases. Trimming cost V 7 bases and J 5 bases; bases outside gene matches: 7. This CDR3 comprises 12 residues. CDR1 is SQVTM and CDR2 is ANQGSEA in the germline V gene. CDR3 nucleotide sequence: TGCAGCGCTACAGGGGATTACGAGACCCAGTACTTC. Encoded protein: CSATGDYETQYF. Full variable domain (missing parts from reference TRBV29-1 and TRBJ2-5): SAVISQKPSRDICQRGTSLTIQCQVDSQVTMMFWYRQQPGQSLTLIATANQGSEATYESGFVIDKFPISRPNLTFSTLTVSNMSPEDSSIYLCSATGDYETQYFGPGTRLLVL.

This chain connects TRBV19 to TRBJ2-5; D is possibly TRBD1 or TRBD2 (5 bases each). The CDR3 covers 15 residues. The germline V and J ends were trimmed by 8 bases and 1 base, with 17 bases remaining between them. Looked up from germline, CDR1 is LNHDA and CDR2 is SQIVND (reference sequence). Here the CDR3 DNA reads TGTGCCAGTGGGGGATCTGGGGCCCTCCAAGAGACCCAGTACTTC. The encoded protein is CASGGSGALQETQYF.

The V gene is TRBV28, the J gene TRBJ2-2; tentative D call: TRBD2 (5 bases). This CDR3 comprises 14 residues. Germline lookup yields CDR1 MDHEN and CDR2 SYDVKM. V lost 2 bases and J 7 bases, leaving 11 bases between the germline ends. The CDR3 DNA reads as TGTGCCAGCAGTTTACTTTCCGGGATCGGGGAGCTGTTTTTT. Translated: CASSLLSGIGELFF. The full variable domain, in which reference TRBV28 and TRBJ2-2 provide the parts outside the CDR3, is DVKVTQSSRYLVKRTGEKVFLECVQDMDHENMFWYRQDPGLGLRLIYFSYDVKMKEKGDIPEGYSVSREKKERFSLILESASTNQTSMYLCASSLLSGIGELFFGEGSRLTVL.

The chain combines TRBV28 with TRBJ1-4; D is possibly TRBD1 (5 bases). This CDR3 is built from 15 residues. V was clipped by 0 bases and J by 6 bases, with 11 bases between them. Germline CDR1 reads MDHEN; CDR2 reads SYDVKM. The CDR3 protein is CASSLWRGEDEKLFF. CDR3 nucleotide sequence: TGTGCCAGCAGTTTATGGAGGGGCGAGGATGAAAAACTGTTTTTT.

The chain couples TRBV28 to TRBJ2-7, with D tentatively TRBD1 or TRBD2 (5 bases each). CDR1 MDHEN and CDR2 SYDVKM come from the germline V gene. This CDR3 region has 13 residues. The V end was cut by 2 bases, the J end by 2 bases, with 7 bases between. The chain's CDR3 is CASSLTGPYEQYF. In DNA form, the CDR3 reads TGTGCCAGCAGTTTAACGGGACCCTACGAGCAGTACTTC.

The chain is built from TRBV2 and TRBJ1-4, with D possibly matching TRBD1 (5 bases). V was trimmed by 6 bases and J by 8 bases, leaving 16 bases between them. Germline V gives CDR1 SNHLY, CDR2 FYNNEI. CDR3 length: 14 amino acids. In DNA, the CDR3 is TGTGCCAGCAGCCGGGGGGATGATTGGGAAAAACTGTTTTTT. Protein: CASSRGDDWEKLFF.

V usage is TRBV6-6 and J usage is TRBJ2-1; no reliable D call. V was clipped by 7 bases and J by 3 bases, with 13 bases between them. Germline lookup yields CDR1 MNHNY and CDR2 SVGAGI (reference sequence). This CDR3 has 14 amino acids. This chain's CDR3 is CASTESGNYNEQFF. The CDR3 region has the DNA TGTGCCAGCACGGAATCCGGAAACTACAATGAGCAGTTCTTC.

The chain is built from TRBV6-1 and TRBJ1-3; D is uncertain. Germline values: CDR1 MNHNS, CDR2 SASEGT. The germline V and J ends were trimmed by 6 bases and 4 bases, with 7 bases remaining between them. The CDR3 has 12 amino acids. The CDR3 sequence is CASSEQGNTIYF. For the CDR3, the DNA is TGTGCCAGCAGCGAGCAGGGAAACACCATATATTTT.

J is TRBJ1-2 and V is TRBV28; tentatively, D is TRBD1 (6 bases). There are 13 residues in the CDR3. Trimming removed 3 bases at V and 14 bases at J, with 19 bases between. Germline V gene lookup returns CDR1 MDHEN and CDR2 SYDVKM. As DNA, the CDR3 is TGTGCCAGCAGTTTCGGGGGGGCGGTTCATCCGACCTTC. Its translation is CASSFGGAVHPTF.

The chain has TRBV11-1 and TRBJ2-7, with 7 bases identical to TRBD1. The V gene's germline CDR1 is SGHAT and CDR2 FQDESV (reference sequence). Trimming removed 5 bases from V and 3 bases from J; junction bases left unmatched: 7. The CDR3 spans 14 residues. The CDR3 region is CASSPDRRLYEQYF. The CDR3, as DNA: TGTGCCAGCAGCCCGGACAGGAGACTCTACGAGCAGTACTTC.

The rearrangement joins TRBV5-1 to TRBJ2-2; 7 bases are a match to TRBD1. Germline CDR1 reads SGHRS; CDR2 reads YFSETQ. The CDR3 spans 15 residues. With 4 bases clipped from V and 5 bases from J, the junction kept 8 bases outside the gene matches. CDR3 residues: CASSPDRRPTGELFF. The CDR3 DNA reads TGCGCCAGCAGCCCGGACAGGAGGCCAACCGGGGAGCTGTTTTTT.

This clone appeared a few times. The genes are TRBV18 and TRBJ2-1, with D hard to call. This CDR3 spans 15 amino acids. V gave up 0 bases and J gave up 0 bases, with 6 bases separating them. The germline V gene encodes CDR1 KGHSH and CDR2 LQKENI. The CDR3 protein is CASSPPRSSYNEQFF. CDR3 coding DNA: TGTGCCAGCTCACCACCGAGGAGCTCCTACAATGAGCAGTTCTTC.

V usage is TRBV4-1 and J usage is TRBJ1-5; TRBD1 agrees at 12 bases. V dropped 4 bases and J dropped 6; count of bases not matched to a gene: 4. Looked up from germline, CDR1 is MGHRA and CDR2 is YSYEKL. This CDR3 spans 15 amino acids. The CDR3 coding sequence is TGCGCCAGCAGCCGGGGACAGGGGGCAGGTCAGCCCCAGCATTTT. Translating gives CASSRGQGAGQPQHF.

The V gene is TRBV7-8, the J gene TRBJ1-5; D not certain. The CDR3 is 15 amino acids. Deletions cut 5 bases from V and 1 base from J, with 12 bases between. Germline CDR1 is SGHVS and CDR2 is FQNEAQ. In DNA, the CDR3 is TGTGCCAGCAGCAAGGACCTTAACAGCAATCAGCCCCAGCATTTT. Translated: CASSKDLNSNQPQHF.

The chain links TRBV6-5 to TRBJ1-6; maybe TRBD1 (5 bases). Trimming pared 5 bases from V and 8 bases from J, leaving 10 bases between. CDR1 MNHEY and CDR2 SVGAGI come from the germline V gene. This CDR3 has 13 residues. In DNA, the CDR3 is TGTGCCAGCAGTCAACGGGGGGATTCACCCCTCCACTTT. Encoded protein: CASSQRGDSPLHF.

The rearrangement links TRBV10-3 to TRBJ1-2, with TRBD1 matching 8 bases. This CDR3 spans 14 amino acids. V lost 7 bases to trimming and J lost 4 bases; unmatched junction nucleotides: 8. From germline, CDR1 is ENHRY and CDR2 SYGVKD. This CDR3 reads CAITSGGESYGYTF. The CDR3 nucleotides are TGTGCCATCACCTCAGGGGGCGAGAGCTATGGCTACACCTTC.

The V call is TRBV18, the J call TRBJ2-7; 7 positions match TRBD1. With 4 bases clipped from V and 4 bases from J, the junction kept 7 bases outside the gene matches. The CDR3 totals 14 residues. Germline V gene data show CDR1 as KGHSH and CDR2 as LQKENI. DNA for the CDR3: TGTGCCAGCTCACTCACAGGGGTCGAATACGAGCAGTACTTC. It is translated as CASSLTGVEYEQYF.